Presented here are 11 T cell receptor beta chains from one specimen sequenced in a study of blood T cells in healthy people across ages (dated by TCRdb to 2014 to 2015). Receptor libraries were prepared by 5' RACE. The sequencer listed for this sample is Illumina HiSeq 2500. The second PCR ran for roughly 7 to 12 cycles and used a J-beta primer mix along with a sample-barcoded 5' primer. TCRdb handled the public reads itself, with Q25 trimming in fastp and clone calling in MiXCR, and kept productive beta chains. When rows share a CDR3 protein, they turn into one entry using the most common DNA and genes. The sample table contains about 1 million distinct CDR3 sequences; only one count was recorded for 45% of them. The ten largest clones take up approximately 20% of the sample. Sequenced input: blood. The source is a woman aged 55-70 years in good health.

The chain uses TRBV7-9 and TRBJ1-5; 7 positions agree with TRBD1. CDR1 is SEHNR and CDR2 is FQNEAQ in the germline V gene (reference sequence). The CDR3 is 13 amino acids. The V and J ends lost 5 bases and 6 bases, in that order; junction bases with no gene match: 4. CDR3 amino acids: CASSLWDSQPQHF. CDR3 nucleotide sequence: TGTGCCAGCAGCCTATGGGACAGTCAGCCCCAGCATTTT.

The table lists this clonotype with a count of one. Its ends do not fully match the called genes, so a read error is possible. V gene TRBV20-1 combines with J gene TRBJ2-5, with TRBD2 identical over 13 bases. CDR1 is DFQATT, CDR2 SNEGSKA, per germline (reference sequence). The CDR3 has 19 residues. The chain's CDR3 is CSASTARTSGRPDQGTQYF. CDR3 bases: TGCAGTGCTAGTACAGCCCGGACTAGCGGGAGACCCGACCAAGGGACCCAGTACTTC.

This chain uses TRBV7-2 with TRBJ2-7, with D hard to call. Germline CDR1 and CDR2: SGHTA and FQGNSA. The CDR3 contains 16 residues. V was pared by 1 base and J by 1 base, with 14 bases between. CDR3 protein: CASSLEVRTLSYEQYF. The CDR3 region has the DNA TGTGCCAGCAGCTTAGAGGTCAGGACCCTGTCCTACGAGCAGTACTTC.

Many counts were recorded for this clonotype. The chain carries TRBV12-3 or TRBV12-4 and TRBJ2-3, with a possible D match to TRBD2 (6 bases). The germline V and J ends were trimmed by 5 bases and 1 base, with 13 bases remaining between them. There are 15 residues in the CDR3. This CDR3 is CASSNGSGRTDTQYF. CDR3 nucleotides: TGTGCCAGCAGTAACGGGAGCGGACGCACAGATACGCAGTATTTT.

The genes are TRBV7-9 and TRBJ2-1, with D perhaps matching TRBD2 (6 bases). Trimming left V 2 bases short and J 6 bases short, with 14 bases between. Germline lookup yields CDR1 SEHNR and CDR2 FQNEAQ (reference sequence). The CDR3 totals 15 residues. The CDR3 loop is CASSLSAGRFNEQFF. The DNA of the CDR3 is TGTGCCAGCAGCTTATCTGCGGGAAGGTTCAATGAGCAGTTCTTC.

V usage is TRBV12-3 or TRBV12-4 and J usage is TRBJ2-1; 9 bases agree with TRBD1. This CDR3 is built from 15 residues. Unmatched junction bases numbered 9, after V lost 4 bases and J lost 8 bases. The DNA of the CDR3 is TGTGCCAGCAGTTCGCGGGACAGGGATACGGATGAGCAGTTCTTC. Translation: CASSSRDRDTDEQFF.

The genes are TRBV30 and TRBJ1-5; D is unclear. The CDR3 covers 11 residues. In germline, CDR1 is GTSNPN, CDR2 SVGIG (reference sequence). Between the trimmed V and J ends, which lost 7 bases and 7 bases, there was a span of 11 bases. In nucleotides, the CDR3 is TGTGCCTATGGGATATCCCAGCCCCAGCATTTT. Amino acid sequence: CAYGISQPQHF.

The CDR3 loop reads CASSQALPSGGNEQFF. CDR3 in DNA: TGTGCCAGCAGCCAAGCTCTTCCTAGCGGAGGAAATGAGCAGTTCTTC. This rearrangement joins TRBV4-2 to TRBJ2-1; TRBD2 aligns across 7 bases. This CDR3 has 16 residues. With 1 base clipped from V and 7 bases from J, the junction kept 10 bases outside the gene matches. CDR1 is LGHNA, CDR2 YNFKEQ, per germline.

This clonotype was seen a handful of times. The chain couples TRBV12-3 or TRBV12-4 to TRBJ2-4, with 13 positions matching TRBD2. The DNA end lines up better with TRBJ2-7; the J call may be wrong. The CDR3 loop spans 15 amino acids. The CDR3 DNA follows: TGTGCCAGCAGTTCCGGACTAGCGGGAGTCTCCGAGCAGTACTTC. Encoded protein: CASSSGLAGVSEQYF.

The table lists this clonotype with a few counts. The chain uses TRBV28 and TRBJ1-4, with D possibly matching TRBD1 (6 bases). The CDR3 loop spans 13 amino acids. Germline CDR1 MDHEN, CDR2 SYDVKM. V was shortened by 5 bases and J by 6 bases, with 10 bases between the two germline ends. The CDR3 sequence is CASSEGGDEKLFF. The DNA of the CDR3 is TGTGCCAGCAGTGAAGGGGGTGATGAAAAACTGTTTTTT.

V usage is TRBV25-1 and J usage is TRBJ2-7; D call uncertain. The CDR3 sequence is 14 residues long. V was pared by 1 base and J by 0 bases, with 7 bases between. Germline loops: CDR1 MGHDK, CDR2 SYGVNS. The CDR3 nucleotides are TGTGCCAGCAGTGAATTACCGAGCTCCTACGAGCAGTACTTC. Amino acids: CASSELPSSYEQYF.